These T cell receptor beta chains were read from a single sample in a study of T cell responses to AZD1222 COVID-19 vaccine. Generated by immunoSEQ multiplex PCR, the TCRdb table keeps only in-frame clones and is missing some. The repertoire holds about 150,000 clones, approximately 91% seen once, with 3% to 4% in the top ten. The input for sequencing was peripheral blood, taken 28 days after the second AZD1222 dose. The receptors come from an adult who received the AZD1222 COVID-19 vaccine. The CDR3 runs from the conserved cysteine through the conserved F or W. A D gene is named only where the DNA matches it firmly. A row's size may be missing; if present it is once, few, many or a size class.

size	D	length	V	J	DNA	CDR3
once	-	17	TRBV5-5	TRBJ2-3	TGTGCCAGCAGCTTGGCCGGAGCGGGACACCTAACAGATACGCAGTATTTT	CASSLAGAGHLTDTQYF
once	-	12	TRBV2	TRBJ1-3	TGTGCCAGCAGGTGGGGGGGTAACACCATATATTTT	CASRWGGNTIYF
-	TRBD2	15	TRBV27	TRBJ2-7	TGTGCCAGCAGTTTCTCACTAGCGGCGACCTACGAGCAGTACTTC	CASSFSLAATYEQYF
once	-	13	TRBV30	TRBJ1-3	TGTGCCTGGAGCCGGTTCGCTGGAAACACCATATATTTT	CAWSRFAGNTIYF
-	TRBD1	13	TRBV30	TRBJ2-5	TGTGCCTTGGACAGGGGAATCCAAGAGACCCAGTACTTC	CALDRGIQETQYF
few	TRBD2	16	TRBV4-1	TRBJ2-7	TGCGCCAGCAGCCAAGATCGTCTAGCGGGAGCCAGAGAGCAGTACTTC	CASSQDRLAGAREQYF
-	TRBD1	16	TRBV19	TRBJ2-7	TGTGCCAGTAGTACCGTCGGGGGACAGGGATCCTACGAGCAGTACTTC	CASSTVGGQGSYEQYF
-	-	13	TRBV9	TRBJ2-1	TGTGCCAGCAGCGTAGCGGGAGTTGGTGAGCAGTTCTTC	CASSVAGVGEQFF
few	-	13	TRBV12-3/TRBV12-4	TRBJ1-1	TGTGCCAGCAGTTTAGGGGAGAGGACTGAAGCTTTCTTT	CASSLGERTEAFF
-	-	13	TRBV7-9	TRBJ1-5	TGTGCCAGCAGCAGGGGACCGAATCAGCCCCAGCATTTT	CASSRGPNQPQHF